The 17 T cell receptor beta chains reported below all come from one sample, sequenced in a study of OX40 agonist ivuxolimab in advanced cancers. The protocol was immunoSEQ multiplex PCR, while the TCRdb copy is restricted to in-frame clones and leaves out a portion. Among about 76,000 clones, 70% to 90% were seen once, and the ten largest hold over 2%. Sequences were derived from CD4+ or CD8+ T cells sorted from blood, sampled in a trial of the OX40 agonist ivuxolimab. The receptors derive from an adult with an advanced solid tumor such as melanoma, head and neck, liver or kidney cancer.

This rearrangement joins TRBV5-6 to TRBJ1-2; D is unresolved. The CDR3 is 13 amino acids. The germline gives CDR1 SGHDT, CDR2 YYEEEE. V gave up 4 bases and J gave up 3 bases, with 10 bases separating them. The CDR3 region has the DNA TGTGCCAGCAGCGGATCTAATTACTATGGCTACACCTTC. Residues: CASSGSNYYGYTF. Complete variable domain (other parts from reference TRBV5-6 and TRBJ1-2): DAGVTQSPTHLIKTRGQQVTLRCSPKSGHDTVSWYQQALGQGPQFIFQYYEEEERQRGNFPDRFSGHQFPNYSSELNVNALLLGDSALYLCASSGSNYYGYTFGSGTRLTVV.

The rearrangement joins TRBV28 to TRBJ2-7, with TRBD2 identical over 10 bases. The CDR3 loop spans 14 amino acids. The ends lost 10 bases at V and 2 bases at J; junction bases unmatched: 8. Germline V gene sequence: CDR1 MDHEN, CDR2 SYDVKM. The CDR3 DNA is TGTGCCACTACTCTAGCGGGGGAGCCCTACGAGCAGTACGTC. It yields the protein CATTLAGEPYEQYV.

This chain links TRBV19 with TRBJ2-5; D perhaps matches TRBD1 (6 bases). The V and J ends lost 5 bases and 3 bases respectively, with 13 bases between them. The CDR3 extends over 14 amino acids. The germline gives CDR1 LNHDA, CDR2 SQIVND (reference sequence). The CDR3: CASSQPGGKETQYF. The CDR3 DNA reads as TGTGCCAGTAGTCAACCTGGGGGCAAAGAGACCCAGTACTTC.

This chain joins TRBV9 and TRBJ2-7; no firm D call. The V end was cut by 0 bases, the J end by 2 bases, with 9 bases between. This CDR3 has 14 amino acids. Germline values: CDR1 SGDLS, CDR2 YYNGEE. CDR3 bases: TGTGCCAGCAGCGTAGACGCCTTCCCCTACGAGCAGTACTTC. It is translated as CASSVDAFPYEQYF.

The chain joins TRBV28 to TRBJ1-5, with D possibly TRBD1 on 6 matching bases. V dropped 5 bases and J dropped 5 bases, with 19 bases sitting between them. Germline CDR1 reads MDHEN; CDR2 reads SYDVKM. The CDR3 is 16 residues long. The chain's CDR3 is CASSIGTRGFDQPQHF. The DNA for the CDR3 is TGTGCCAGCAGTATAGGGACACGGGGGTTCGATCAGCCCCAGCATTTT.

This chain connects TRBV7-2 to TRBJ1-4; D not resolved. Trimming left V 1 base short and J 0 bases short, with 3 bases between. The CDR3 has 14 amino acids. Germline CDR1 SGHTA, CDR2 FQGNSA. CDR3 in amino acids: CASSLGATNEKLFF. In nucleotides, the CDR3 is TGTGCCAGCAGCTTAGGGGCAACTAATGAAAAACTGTTTTTT.

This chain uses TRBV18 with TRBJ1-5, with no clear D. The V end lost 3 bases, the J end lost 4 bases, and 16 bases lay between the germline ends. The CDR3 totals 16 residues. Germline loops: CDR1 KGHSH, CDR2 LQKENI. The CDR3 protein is CASSPQDIPPNQPQHF. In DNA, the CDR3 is TGTGCCAGCTCACCCCAAGACATTCCCCCTAATCAGCCCCAGCATTTT.

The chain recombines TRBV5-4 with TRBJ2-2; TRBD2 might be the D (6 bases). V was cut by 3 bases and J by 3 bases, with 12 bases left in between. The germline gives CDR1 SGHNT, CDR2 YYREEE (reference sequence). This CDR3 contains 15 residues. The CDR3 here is CASSSGVRDTGELFF. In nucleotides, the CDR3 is TGTGCCAGCAGCTCGGGGGTTCGAGACACCGGGGAGCTGTTTTTT.

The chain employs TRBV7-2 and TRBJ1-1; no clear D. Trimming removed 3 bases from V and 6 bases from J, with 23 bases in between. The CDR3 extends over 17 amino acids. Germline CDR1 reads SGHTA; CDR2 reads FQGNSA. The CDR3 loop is CASSFPPGSVRGAEAFF. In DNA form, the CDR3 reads TGTGCCAGCAGCTTTCCCCCGGGATCCGTCCGGGGAGCTGAAGCTTTCTTT.

CDR3 sequence reads: CASSPTTRDSYNEQFF. In nucleotides, the CDR3 is TGTGCCAGCAGCCCAACTACTAGGGACTCCTACAATGAGCAGTTCTTC. The chain carries TRBV7-8 and TRBJ2-1; the D gene is possibly TRBD2 (5 bases). Trimming removed 5 bases from V and 0 bases from J, with 14 bases in between. Germline assignment: CDR1 SGHVS and CDR2 FQNEAQ. The CDR3 consists of 16 residues.

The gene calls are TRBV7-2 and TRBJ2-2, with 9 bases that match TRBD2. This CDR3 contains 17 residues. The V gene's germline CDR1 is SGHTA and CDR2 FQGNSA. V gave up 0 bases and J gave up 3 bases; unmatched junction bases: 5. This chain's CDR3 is CASSLASLAGYTGELFF. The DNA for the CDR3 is TGTGCCAGCAGCTTAGCGTCGCTAGCGGGGTACACCGGGGAGCTGTTTTTT.

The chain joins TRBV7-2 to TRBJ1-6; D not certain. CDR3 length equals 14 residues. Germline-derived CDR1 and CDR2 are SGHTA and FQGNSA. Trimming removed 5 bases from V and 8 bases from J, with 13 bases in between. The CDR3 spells CASSRVLWDSPLHF. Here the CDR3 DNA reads TGTGCCAGCAGCCGGGTTTTGTGGGATTCACCCCTCCACTTT. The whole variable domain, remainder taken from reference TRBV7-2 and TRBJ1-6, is GAGVSQSPSNKVTEKGKDVELRCDPISGHTALYWYRQSLGQGLEFLIYFQGNSAPDKSGLPSDRFSAERTGGSVSTLTIQRTQQEDSAVYLCASSRVLWDSPLHFGNGTRLTVT.

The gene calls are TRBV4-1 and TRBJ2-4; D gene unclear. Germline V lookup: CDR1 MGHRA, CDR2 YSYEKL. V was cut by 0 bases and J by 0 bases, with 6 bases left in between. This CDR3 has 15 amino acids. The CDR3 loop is CASSQEGLAKNIQYF. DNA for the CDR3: TGCGCCAGCAGCCAAGAGGGGTTAGCCAAAAACATTCAGTACTTC.

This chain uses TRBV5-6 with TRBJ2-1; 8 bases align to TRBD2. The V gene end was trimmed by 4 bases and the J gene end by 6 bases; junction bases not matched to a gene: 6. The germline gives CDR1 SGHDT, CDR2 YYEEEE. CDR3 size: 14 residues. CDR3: CASSAGGRFNEQFF. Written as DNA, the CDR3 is TGTGCCAGCAGCGCGGGGGGCCGGTTCAATGAGCAGTTCTTC. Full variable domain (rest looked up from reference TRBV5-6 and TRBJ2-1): DAGVTQSPTHLIKTRGQQVTLRCSPKSGHDTVSWYQQALGQGPQFIFQYYEEEERQRGNFPDRFSGHQFPNYSSELNVNALLLGDSALYLCASSAGGRFNEQFFGPGTRLTVL.

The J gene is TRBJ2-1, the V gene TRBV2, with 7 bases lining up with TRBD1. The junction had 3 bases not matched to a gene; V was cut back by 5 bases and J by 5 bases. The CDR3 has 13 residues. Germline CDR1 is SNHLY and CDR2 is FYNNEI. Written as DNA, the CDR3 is TGTGCCAGCAGTAAGGGACAGCACAATGAGCAGTTCTTC. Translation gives CASSKGQHNEQFF.

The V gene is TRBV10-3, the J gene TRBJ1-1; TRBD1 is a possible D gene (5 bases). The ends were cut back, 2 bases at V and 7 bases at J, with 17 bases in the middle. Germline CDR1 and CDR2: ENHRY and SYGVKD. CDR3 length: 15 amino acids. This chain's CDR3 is CAISEDPGLGGEAFF. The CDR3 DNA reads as TGTGCCATCAGTGAGGACCCAGGGCTTGGCGGTGAAGCTTTCTTT.

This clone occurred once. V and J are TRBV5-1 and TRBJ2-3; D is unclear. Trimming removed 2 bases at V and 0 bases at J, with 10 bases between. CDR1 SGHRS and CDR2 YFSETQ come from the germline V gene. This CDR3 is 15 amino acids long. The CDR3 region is CASSFSETSTDTQYF. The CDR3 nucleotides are TGCGCCAGCAGCTTCTCAGAAACTAGCACAGATACGCAGTATTTT.